This TCR beta chain came from a study of blood T cell repertoires in COVID-19. Study information: Material from acute and convalescent COVID-19 was sourced from the United States, Italy and Spain.

This table comes from immunoSEQ multiplex PCR, and its TCRdb copy is limited to in-frame clones, with some not included. The data hold about 310,000 clones, with about 90% observed a single time. V was clipped by 5 bases and J by 12 bases, with 7 bases between them. This CDR3 has 9 amino acids. Germline values: CDR1 SGHAT, CDR2 FQNNGV. This clonotype originated in a woman in her twenties or thirties with COVID-19, enrolled during active disease. The chain employs TRBV11-2 and TRBJ2-5; D is uncertain. The sample comprised peripheral blood. In DNA form, the CDR3 reads TGTGCCAGCAGCCTCGTCGAGTACTTC. Its translation is CASSLVEYF.